This T cell receptor beta chain was documented in a study of human T cells and chemical hapten exposure. Study context: Alopecia areata, totalis or universalis affected patients who were mostly female. Study outcomes and limitations: Patch test score was positively correlated with the counts of TCRs that had expanded at PT1.

After removal of 6 bases from V and 6 bases from J, the junction contained 12 bases not matched to a gene. The CDR3 has 16 amino acids. Regarding time point: patch test 1, 2 weeks after DPC sensitization. Treatment given: therapeutic diphenylcyclopropenone sensitization with weekly scalp DPC. Turning to this clonotype: What it binds is not known.

Attachment of unique molecular identifiers to individual cDNA molecules was performed in the library. TCRdb fed the RACE reads into MiXCR, producing one record per CDR3 protein. The repertoire has around 110,000 distinct CDR3 sequences, 12% of them found once; the top ten carry around 1.4%. The source is a woman between 50 and 59 years old with alopecia areata. Some clones in this sample may be carry-over from other donors' samples. The V and J genes are TRBV12-3 or TRBV12-4 and TRBJ2-2, with 8 nucleotides matching TRBD2. Sequenced here: whole blood, sampled in connection with sensitization to the hapten diphenylcyclopropenone (DPC). CDR3 residues: CASSFKRGPSPGELFF. CDR3 DNA sequence: TGTGCCAGCAGCTTCAAGCGGGGGCCCTCGCCCGGGGAGCTGTTTTTT.